These 23 T cell receptor beta chains share one sample of origin, sequenced in a study of regulatory T cells in long-lasting Graves disease. HTBI primers from iRepertoire and Arm-PCR of CDR3 regions yielded the TCR beta libraries. One entry per CDR3 protein, called by TCRdb with MiXCR from the multiplex PCR reads. Of some 350,000 distinct CDR3 sequences listed, 15% to 20% are singletons. The time point is: newly diagnosed GD, antithyroid drugs for less than 3 months. RNA from PBMCs was the source of the TCR library. These records were also assigned to another study, of T cells in Graves' hyperthyroidism and ophthalmopathy.

The material sequenced was peripheral blood mononuclear cells (PBMCs), taken at new diagnosis, from a patient treated with antithyroid drugs. These receptors came from a woman aged 18-29 years with Graves disease.

This clonotype appeared many times. The rearrangement links TRBV6-5 to TRBJ2-5; D is ambiguous. The CDR3 is 14 amino acids. The germline V gene has CDR1 MNHEY and CDR2 SVGAGI. V gave up 2 bases and J gave up 4 bases, with 11 bases separating them. In DNA, the CDR3 is TGTGCCAGCAGTTACGCCCGGATGGGAGAGACCCAGTACTTC. As protein: CASSYARMGETQYF.

Ten or more counts support this clonotype. V gene TRBV7-9 combines with J gene TRBJ2-3, with TRBD1 matching 7 bases. Germline trimming cut 5 bases from V and 2 bases from J; bases unmatched to any gene: 7. The CDR3 has 15 residues. Germline V gene lookup returns CDR1 SEHNR and CDR2 FQNEAQ (reference sequence). The CDR3 region is CASSNRQGATDTQYF. Here the CDR3 DNA reads TGTGCCAGCAGCAATAGACAGGGAGCCACAGATACGCAGTATTTT.

This clonotype appeared a few times. This chain links TRBV20-1 with TRBJ2-5, with unresolved D. The CDR3 extends over 16 amino acids. Germline lookup yields CDR1 DFQATT and CDR2 SNEGSKA (reference sequence). V lost 0 bases to trimming and J lost 0 bases, with 14 bases between them. This chain's CDR3 is CSARDLPNQYQETQYF. The CDR3 DNA follows: TGCAGTGCTAGAGACCTACCAAACCAGTACCAAGAGACCCAGTACTTC.

This clonotype was counted only a few times. The V gene is TRBV9, the J gene TRBJ2-7; D is possibly TRBD2 (5 bases). Germline lookup yields CDR1 SGDLS and CDR2 YYNGEE. Trimming took off 4 bases at V and 5 bases at J, with 16 bases between the two ends. The CDR3 runs 14 residues. The CDR3 DNA follows: TGTGCCAGCAGCTTGGCTACAACTAGGGACGAGCAGTACTTC. It encodes CASSLATTRDEQYF.

This clonotype was observed at least ten times. The chain is built from TRBV5-1 and TRBJ2-3; D gene unclear. Germline V gene data show CDR1 as SGHRS and CDR2 as YFSETQ. V lost 4 bases and J 4 bases, leaving 16 bases between the germline ends. The CDR3 sequence is 15 residues long. CDR3 sequence: CASSLDGFPPDTQYF. CDR3 coding DNA: TGCGCCAGCAGCCTTGACGGATTCCCCCCAGATACGCAGTATTTT.

This clonotype was observed at least ten times. The J gene is TRBJ2-2, the V gene TRBV6-2 or TRBV6-3; the match to TRBD1 covers 10 bases. Germline assignment: CDR1 MNHEY and CDR2 SVGEGT. This CDR3 is built from 15 residues. Unmatched junction bases numbered 5, after V lost 4 bases and J lost 6 bases. CDR3 nucleotides: TGTGCCAGCAGTTCCGGGACAGGGGCTCCCGGGGAGCTGTTTTTT. Translating it yields CASSSGTGAPGELFF.

This clonotype has ten or more counts. This rearrangement joins TRBV30 to TRBJ1-2, with D possibly matching TRBD1 (5 bases). The germline V and J ends were trimmed by 0 bases and 8 bases, with 13 bases remaining between them. CDR1 is GTSNPN, CDR2 SVGIG, per germline (reference sequence). CDR3 length: 13 amino acids. The CDR3 region has the DNA TGTGCCTGGAGTGTTATGGGGACGAGGGGCTACACCTTC. Translated: CAWSVMGTRGYTF.

This clonotype was counted only a few times. This chain joins TRBV20-1 and TRBJ2-4; 7 bases map to TRBD1. Germline CDR1 reads DFQATT; CDR2 reads SNEGSKA (reference sequence). V gave up 6 bases and J gave up 9 bases; unmatched junction bases: 14. The CDR3 is made up of 14 amino acids. The CDR3 region is CSARPRDRERIQYF. The DNA of the CDR3 is TGCAGTGCCCGCCCCCGAGACAGGGAGCGCATTCAGTACTTC.

The J gene is TRBJ1-6, the V gene TRBV2, with D unclear. The germline V and J ends were trimmed by 0 bases and 1 base, with 4 bases remaining between them. Germline assignment: CDR1 SNHLY and CDR2 FYNNEI. The CDR3 spans 15 residues. CDR3 loop: CASSEALSYNSPLHF. The CDR3 DNA reads as TGTGCCAGCAGTGAAGCTTTATCCTATAATTCACCCCTCCACTTT.

This clonotype has a count of ten or more. The chain has TRBV20-1 and TRBJ2-1, with 11 positions matching TRBD2. The V gene's germline CDR1 is DFQATT and CDR2 SNEGSKA (reference sequence). This CDR3 spans 13 amino acids. Trimming removed 2 bases from V and 8 bases from J; junction bases left unmatched: 2. The CDR3 sequence: CSARLAGGYEQFF. The CDR3 bases are TGCAGTGCTAGACTAGCGGGGGGCTATGAGCAGTTCTTC.

This clonotype was found many times. The chain joins TRBV15 to TRBJ2-7, with 7 bases fitting TRBD1. With V trimmed by 5 bases and J by 1 base, 8 bases remained unmatched. The CDR3 consists of 15 residues. From germline, CDR1 is LNHNV and CDR2 YYDKDF (reference sequence). In nucleotides, the CDR3 is TGTGCCACCAGCCCAAGGGGGCAGACTTCCTACGAGCAGTACTTC. It yields the protein CATSPRGQTSYEQYF.

This clonotype was counted many times. The rearrangement links TRBV11-3 to TRBJ2-1, with TRBD2 as a possible D gene (5 bases). Germline CDR1 reads SGHNT; CDR2 reads YENEEA. Deletions cut 4 bases from V and 4 bases from J, with 17 bases between. There are 16 residues in the CDR3. Here the CDR3 DNA reads TGTGCCAGCAGCTCCGGGGTTCGAAACACTTACAATGAGCAGTTCTTC. This encodes CASSSGVRNTYNEQFF.

This clonotype showed up many times. This rearrangement joins TRBV28 to TRBJ1-5; 10 bases fit TRBD1. Germline-derived CDR1 and CDR2 are MDHEN and SYDVKM. The CDR3 has 16 amino acids. V trimming: 6 bases; J trimming: 3 bases; junction bases outside the gene matches: 8. The CDR3 bases are TGTGCCAGCAGGTCATCCGGGACAGGGGTCAATCAGCCCCAGCATTTT. It codes for CASRSSGTGVNQPQHF.

V is TRBV19 and J is TRBJ1-4; D uncertain. V lost 6 bases and J lost 0, with 8 bases in between. Germline-derived CDR1 and CDR2 are LNHDA and SQIVND (reference sequence). The CDR3 totals 14 residues. CDR3 sequence: CASSTTATNEKLFF. The CDR3 DNA reads TGTGCCAGTAGCACGACCGCAACTAATGAAAAACTGTTTTTT.

The V call is TRBV9, the J call TRBJ2-1; D is ambiguous. The germline V gene encodes CDR1 SGDLS and CDR2 YYNGEE. This CDR3 is 12 amino acids long. The germline V and J ends were trimmed by 4 bases and 12 bases, with 14 bases remaining between them. The CDR3 DNA is TGTGCCAGCAGCCCCCCGACAAGTGGGCAGTTCTTC. It is translated as CASSPPTSGQFF. Variable domain in full (rest from reference TRBV9 and TRBJ2-1): DSGVTQTPKHLITATGQRVTLRCSPRSGDLSVYWYQQSLDQGLQFLIQYYNGEERAKGNILERFSAQQFPDLHSELNLSSLELGDSALYFCASSPPTSGQFFGPGTRLTVL.

This clonotype came up many times. CDR3 region: CATSREWVDSSEQFF. The CDR3 DNA reads TGTGCCACCAGCAGGGAGTGGGTCGACTCTAGCGAGCAGTTCTTC. V gene TRBV15 combines with J gene TRBJ2-1; TRBD2 might be the D (5 bases). Germline V gene data show CDR1 as LNHNV and CDR2 as YYDKDF (reference sequence). The CDR3 spans 15 residues. Trimming removed 3 bases from V and 10 bases from J, with 19 bases in between.

This clonotype was detected many times. This chain links TRBV5-5 with TRBJ2-7; TRBD1 is a possible D gene (6 bases). This CDR3 is built from 14 residues. V was trimmed by 4 bases and J by 4 bases, leaving 15 bases between them. Germline V gene lookup returns CDR1 SGHKS and CDR2 YYEKEE (reference sequence). The CDR3 loop reads CASSANSQGYEQYF. The CDR3 coding sequence is TGTGCCAGCAGCGCGAATTCACAGGGTTACGAGCAGTACTTC.

The V call is TRBV9, the J call TRBJ1-4, with a weak D call TRBD1 (5 bases). V lost 0 bases to trimming and J lost 7 bases, with 10 bases between them. In germline, CDR1 is SGDLS, CDR2 YYNGEE. CDR3 length: 14 residues. In DNA form, the CDR3 reads TGTGCCAGCAGCGTAGGGCAGGGCGCTGAAAAACTGTTTTTT. Translating gives CASSVGQGAEKLFF.

This clonotype was seen ten or more times. The chain joins TRBV12-3 or TRBV12-4 to TRBJ2-7; TRBD1 or TRBD2 may be the D gene (6 bases each). Trimming cost V 4 bases and J 3 bases, with 25 bases left between them. The CDR3 contains 18 residues. CDR3 DNA sequence: TGTGCCAGCAGTTCTGGGCGGGGACAACCACTTTTACACTACGAGCAGTACTTC. It encodes CASSSGRGQPLLHYEQYF.

This clonotype was seen many times. This chain joins TRBV6-2 or TRBV6-3 and TRBJ2-3; 7 bases agree with TRBD1. Germline V gene data show CDR1 as MNHEY and CDR2 as SVGEGT. J was trimmed by 6 bases and V by 4 bases; bases with no gene match: 13. The CDR3 totals 16 residues. The DNA for the CDR3 is TGTGCCAGCAGTTCCCCGGGACAGAGACCCAGGGATACGCAGTATTTT. Translation: CASSSPGQRPRDTQYF.

The V and J genes are TRBV14 and TRBJ2-7, with TRBD2 matching over 10 bases. The CDR3 runs to 14 residues. Unmatched junction bases numbered 5, after V lost 0 bases and J lost 9 bases. Germline V gene data show CDR1 as SGHDN and CDR2 as FVKESK. The CDR3 sequence is CASSQDRTSGAQYF. CDR3 coding DNA: TGTGCCAGCAGCCAAGATCGCACTAGCGGGGCGCAGTACTTC. The full variable domain, with the rest looked up from reference TRBV14 and TRBJ2-7, is EAGVTQFPSHSVIEKGQTVTLRCDPISGHDNLYWYRRVMGKEIKFLLHFVKESKQDESGMPNNRFLAERTGGTYSTLKVQPAELEDSGVYFCASSQDRTSGAQYFGPGTRLTVT.

This clonotype was detected many times. The genes are TRBV11-2 and TRBJ2-3; D is unresolved. Germline assignment: CDR1 SGHAT and CDR2 FQNNGV. The CDR3 has 14 residues. Trimming shortened V by 5 bases and J by 1 base, and 10 bases separated the two germline ends. The CDR3 is CASSPQVGTDTQYF. The CDR3 DNA follows: TGTGCCAGCAGCCCGCAAGTCGGCACAGATACGCAGTATTTT.

This clonotype was observed many times. V and J are TRBV2 and TRBJ2-5; TRBD2 matches at 9 bases. The CDR3 loop spans 15 amino acids. V shed 4 bases, J shed 2 bases, and the junction held 5 bases outside the gene matches. The V gene's germline CDR1 is SNHLY and CDR2 FYNNEI. The DNA of the CDR3 is TGTGCCAGCAGTGCCCGGACTAGCGATCAAGAGACCCAGTACTTC. Encoded protein: CASSARTSDQETQYF.